This TCR beta chain is from a study of blood T cell repertoires in COVID-19. Turning to the study itself: Sources were T cells, B-cell-depleted T cells, or PBMCs; the material itself was cDNA or gDNA.

Source study methods: Researchers report that nucleated cell counts were estimated from reference gene primer amplification. Generated by immunoSEQ multiplex PCR, the TCRdb table keeps only in-frame clones and is missing some. V, J and clone size reflect that table, while D and trimming were determined from the DNA. The profile shows 390,000 or so clones, roughly 80% of them singletons. Germline V gene sequence: CDR1 SGHRS, CDR2 YFSETQ. The CDR3 consists of 16 residues. V shed 3 bases and J 5 bases; nucleotides not matched to a gene: 12. Participants were aged about 18 to 90 years, lived in around 22 US areas, and enrolled virtually. All recovered Cohort 3 donors got two negative PCRs, got clearance, or saw symptom resolution.

The specimen was PBMCs or T cells enriched from blood (not recorded which). The TCR sequence derives from a woman aged 45 to 65 who had recovered from COVID-19. The chain recombines TRBV5-1 with TRBJ1-1; 8 bases map to TRBD1. The CDR3 here is CASSSRTDRAGTEAFF. Written as DNA, the CDR3 is TGCGCCAGCAGCTCCCGGACGGACAGGGCTGGGACTGAAGCTTTCTTT.